Reported below is one TCR beta chain. Seattle patients were enrolled during active infection and followed longitudinally. These data originate in a study of blood T cell repertoires in COVID-19. Study at large: Material from acute and convalescent COVID-19 was sourced from the United States, Italy and Spain. In each case, the material was cDNA or gDNA derived from T cells, B-cell-depleted T cells, or PBMCs.

The CDR3 length is 13 residues. The germline V gene has CDR1 LNHDA and CDR2 SQIVND (reference sequence). V shed 4 bases, J shed 10 bases, and the junction held 7 bases outside the gene matches. Per the original methods: How many nucleated cells were present was estimated from reference gene primer amplification. Profiled with immunoSEQ multiplex PCR; TCRdb holds only in-frame clones, not every one. Clone size and V and J calls were adopted from that table, with D and trimming inferred from the DNA. Of about 56,000 clones listed, about 88% are singletons. The chain is built from TRBV19 and TRBJ1-2, with 9 positions matching TRBD1. Material: peripheral blood. This TCR derives from a woman aged 55-69 years with COVID-19, enrolled during active disease. The CDR3 nucleotides are TGTGCCAGTAGTACCGGGACAGGGAGAGACTACACCTTC. It specifies CASSTGTGRDYTF.